These 16 T cell receptor beta chains were all obtained from the same sample, sequenced in a study of shared clonotypes between healthy human individuals (dated by TCRdb to about 2020). The library came from the immunoSEQ multiplex PCR assay. In TCRdb, the immuneACCESS table is reduced to in-frame sequences with V and J assigned. These tables do not hold every clone; where another copy was compared, an unresolved V gene accounts for under half, and the others remain unexplained. The sample has 600,000 to 700,000 clones on record, about three quarters of them singletons. Roughly 1.9% of the sample is taken by the ten largest. The sequenced sample consisted of memory CD4+ T cells sorted from blood. This specimen's cell subset or site label, interpreted: CD45RA-negative fraction. These receptors originate from a woman in her 30s in good health.

This sequence joins TRBV6-1 and TRBJ2-3; no clear D. Between the trimmed V and J ends, which lost 10 bases and 8 bases, there was a span of 13 bases. The CDR3 contains 11 residues. From germline, CDR1 is MNHNS and CDR2 SASEGT. CDR3: CANSLDGTQYF. CDR3 bases: TGTGCCAACTCATTAGATGGTACGCAGTATTTT.

Worth noting for this clone: Other DNA sequences in the sample encode the same CDR3. The gene calls are TRBV6-1 and TRBJ1-5; unclear D gene. The germline V gene encodes CDR1 MNHNS and CDR2 SASEGT. The CDR3 is 12 amino acids. The V gene lost 5 bases and the J gene lost 0 bases, with 2 bases spanning the gap. CDR3 protein: CASSRSNQPQHF. The CDR3 DNA is TGTGCCAGCAGTCGTAGCAATCAGCCCCAGCATTTT.

This chain links TRBV11-2 with TRBJ1-4; D possibly corresponds to TRBD1 (5 bases). CDR1 is SGHAT and CDR2 is FQNNGV in the germline V gene. CDR3 size: 14 residues. Trimming took 5 bases from V and 4 from J, leaving 11 bases between them. CDR3 region: CASSPGTFNEKLFF. The CDR3 DNA sequence: TGTGCCAGCAGCCCAGGGACCTTTAATGAAAAACTGTTTTTT.

The chain has TRBV19 and TRBJ2-7; no clear D gene. The length of the CDR3 is 13 residues. Between the trimmed V and J ends, which lost 5 bases and 3 bases, there was a span of 11 bases. The germline V gene has CDR1 LNHDA and CDR2 SQIVND (reference sequence). The CDR3 region has the DNA TGTGCCAGTAGTCGGACGGAGTACTACGAGCAGTACTTC. The encoded protein is CASSRTEYYEQYF.

The V call is TRBV6-1, the J call TRBJ2-7; D is undetermined. This CDR3 is 15 amino acids long. V was clipped by 8 bases and J by 2 bases, with 19 bases between them. Germline V gives CDR1 MNHNS, CDR2 SASEGT. This CDR3 reads CASLLTIAKAYEQYF. Here the CDR3 DNA reads TGTGCCAGCCTTCTCACTATAGCCAAAGCCTACGAGCAGTACTTC.

This clone turned up a few times. The chain is built from TRBV11-2 and TRBJ2-3; D is uncertain. This CDR3 contains 11 residues. Trimming took 6 bases from V and 6 from J, leaving 7 bases between them. The germline CDR1 and CDR2 sequences are SGHAT and FQNNGV. CDR3 in DNA: TGTGCCAGCAGGTCCTTGGATACGCAGTATTTT. Residues: CASRSLDTQYF.

The chain carries TRBV15 and TRBJ1-3, with D perhaps TRBD1 (5 bases). Per the germline V gene, CDR1 is LNHNV and CDR2 is YYDKDF (reference sequence). V lost 0 bases, J lost 4 bases, and 13 bases lay in between. This CDR3 contains 16 residues. The CDR3 protein is CATSRDPGPSGNTIYF. The CDR3 nucleotides are TGTGCCACCAGCAGAGATCCAGGGCCATCCGGAAACACCATATATTTT. Filled out from reference TRBV15 and TRBJ1-3, the complete variable domain reads DAMVIQNPRYQVTQFGKPVTLSCSQTLNHNVMYWYQQKSSQAPKLLFHYYDKDFNNEADTPDNFQSRRPNTSFCFLDIRSPGLGDTAMYLCATSRDPGPSGNTIYFGEGSWLTVV.

This clone was detected only a few times. It may be a read error: a sequence one base away is much more abundant. V and J are TRBV2 and TRBJ2-6, with no clear D. Between the trimmed V and J ends, which lost 1 base and 0 bases, there was a span of 4 bases. The germline CDR1 and CDR2 sequences are SNHLY and FYNNEI. The CDR3 is 15 amino acids. The CDR3 sequence is CASSEGFSGANVLTF. The CDR3 DNA is TGTGCCAGCAGTGAAGGGTTCTCTGGGGCCAACGTCCTGACTTTC.

The table lists this clone with a few counts. The chain is built from TRBV28 and TRBJ2-7; D uncertain. The CDR3 spans 12 residues. V was pared by 3 bases and J by 3 bases, with 6 bases between. Germline CDR1 and CDR2: MDHEN and SYDVKM. CDR3 sequence reads: CASSFDFYEQYF. Here the CDR3 DNA reads TGTGCCAGCAGTTTTGACTTCTACGAGCAGTACTTC.

V is TRBV27 and J is TRBJ1-1, with D uncertain. The ends were cut back, 8 bases at V and 0 bases at J, with 4 bases in the middle. The CDR3 extends over 11 amino acids. The germline V gene encodes CDR1 MNHEY and CDR2 SMNVEV (reference sequence). The DNA for the CDR3 is TGTGCCAGCCAAATGAACACTGAAGCTTTCTTT. The encoded protein is CASQMNTEAFF.

A single count supports this clone. The V call is TRBV5-1, the J call TRBJ2-1; 10 nucleotides line up with TRBD2. This CDR3 spans 16 amino acids. Trimming at V came to 0 bases and at J to 6 bases, leaving 6 bases not matched to a gene. Germline V gene sequence: CDR1 SGHRS, CDR2 YFSETQ. The CDR3 region has the DNA TGCGCCAGCAGCTTGGTAGCACTAGCGGGACGCAATGAGCAGTTCTTC. This encodes CASSLVALAGRNEQFF.

This clone appeared once. The V call is TRBV18, the J call TRBJ2-7; 9 bases are shared with TRBD2. Germline CDR1 and CDR2: KGHSH and LQKENI. The CDR3 has 16 amino acids. V was pared by 1 base and J by 3 bases, with 7 bases of the junction left unmatched. The CDR3 spells CASSPLSAGGLYEQYF. The DNA for the CDR3 is TGTGCCAGCTCACCACTGTCAGCGGGAGGTCTCTACGAGCAGTACTTC.

The chain uses TRBV19 and TRBJ1-5; 8 bases map to TRBD1. CDR3 length: 20 residues. Germline CDR1 and CDR2: LNHDA and SQIVND (reference sequence). J gave up 2 bases and V 5 bases, and 20 bases lay outside the gene matches. CDR3 region: CASSPRRRDRRFFGNQPQHF. The CDR3 DNA reads as TGTGCCAGTAGTCCAAGGAGGCGGGACAGGCGCTTTTTTGGCAATCAGCCCCAGCATTTT.

The chain is built from TRBV13 and TRBJ2-5; TRBD2 matches 7 bases. The CDR3 has 15 residues. Trimming cost V 0 bases and J 5 bases; bases outside gene matches: 6. From germline, CDR1 is PRHDT and CDR2 FYEKMQ (reference sequence). DNA of the CDR3: TGTGCCAGCAGCTTAGGCCGGGGGGTCGGGGAGACCCAGTACTTC. Translation: CASSLGRGVGETQYF. The full variable domain, in which reference TRBV13 and TRBJ2-5 provide the parts outside the CDR3, is AAGVIQSPRHLIKEKRETATLKCYPIPRHDTVYWYQQGPGQDPQFLISFYEKMQSDKGSIPDRFSAQQFSDYHSELNMSSLELGDSALYFCASSLGRGVGETQYFGPGTRLLVL.

This clone was seen a handful of times. Different DNA sequences within this sample yield the same CDR3. The rearrangement joins TRBV2 to TRBJ2-7; 8 bases agree with TRBD2. J gave up 2 bases and V 8 bases, and 8 bases lay outside the gene matches. Germline assignment: CDR1 SNHLY and CDR2 FYNNEI. CDR3 length: 14 amino acids. The CDR3 reads CASSAVAGPYEQYF. CDR3 coding DNA: TGTGCCAGCTCAGCGGTAGCGGGACCCTACGAGCAGTACTTC.

The rearrangement joins TRBV11-2 to TRBJ2-3; 9 positions agree with TRBD2. This CDR3 contains 18 residues. The V segment lost 2 bases and the J segment 4 bases; nucleotides outside the gene matches: 13. CDR1 SGHAT and CDR2 FQNNGV come from the germline V gene. The DNA for the CDR3 is TGTGCCAGCAGCTTAATTGGGTTCGCTAGCGGGATCCCAGATACGCAGTATTTT. Translation gives CASSLIGFASGIPDTQYF. The whole variable domain, filled in from reference TRBV11-2 and TRBJ2-3, reads EAGVAQSPRYKIIEKRQSVAFWCNPISGHATLYWYQQILGQGPKLLIQFQNNGVVDDSQLPKDRFSAERLKGVDSTLKIQPAKLEDSAVYLCASSLIGFASGIPDTQYFGPGTRLTVL.